A single sample is the source of the 21 T cell receptor beta chains below, sequenced in a study of T cell responses to AZD1222 COVID-19 vaccine. The assay was immunoSEQ multiplex PCR, and TCRdb's table has in-frame clones only and misses some. The table includes 75,000 to 95,000 clones, approximately 85% detected once. Sequenced material: peripheral blood, taken on day 0 of AZD1222 vaccination. Receptors originate from an adult in good health.

The rearrangement links TRBV6-4 to TRBJ2-1; weak D call: TRBD2 (5 bases). CDR1 MRHNA and CDR2 SNTAGT come from the germline V gene. Deletions cut 0 bases from V and 11 bases from J, with 11 bases between. The CDR3 loop spans 13 amino acids. CDR3 amino acids: CASSDSDYQKQFF. CDR3 DNA sequence: TGTGCCAGCAGTGACTCCGACTACCAGAAGCAGTTCTTC.

The chain joins TRBV4-1 to TRBJ2-1; D is ambiguous. V was clipped by 0 bases and J by 13 bases, with 16 bases between them. CDR1 MGHRA and CDR2 YSYEKL come from the germline V gene. This CDR3 is 14 amino acids long. The CDR3 DNA follows: TGCGCCAGCAGCCAAGAGGTACAGCAATTTGGTCAGTTCTTC. Translated: CASSQEVQQFGQFF.

The chain recombines TRBV27 with TRBJ2-1; possibly TRBD1 for D (6 bases). The CDR3 has 13 amino acids. Germline V gene lookup returns CDR1 MNHEY and CDR2 SMNVEV (reference sequence). V was trimmed by 7 bases and J by 6 bases, leaving 13 bases between them. The CDR3 bases are TGTGCCAGCACCCAGGGGACAACCAATGAGCAGTTCTTC. It is translated as CASTQGTTNEQFF.

The chain is built from TRBV11-2 and TRBJ2-1, with 7 bases identical to TRBD1. The germline CDR1 and CDR2 sequences are SGHAT and FQNNGV. The CDR3 covers 14 residues. The junction had 11 bases not matched to a gene; V was cut back by 5 bases and J by 10 bases. DNA of the CDR3: TGTGCCAGCAGCCAGGCCGGAAACAGGGGAGAGCAGTTCTTC. It encodes CASSQAGNRGEQFF.

The rearrangement joins TRBV7-8 to TRBJ2-2, with a tentative D call TRBD1 (5 bases). Between the trimmed V and J ends, which lost 5 bases and 0 bases, there was a span of 13 bases. This CDR3 has 16 amino acids. The germline V gene encodes CDR1 SGHVS and CDR2 FQNEAQ. The CDR3 coding sequence is TGTGCCAGCAGCCCCTCGGCAGGGACGAACACCGGGGAGCTGTTTTTT. Translation: CASSPSAGTNTGELFF.

The chain has TRBV7-9 and TRBJ2-2; D possibly corresponds to TRBD1 (5 bases). This CDR3 region has 12 residues. Trimming removed 5 bases at V and 4 bases at J, with 5 bases between. The germline CDR1 and CDR2 sequences are SEHNR and FQNEAQ (reference sequence). The CDR3: CASSDSTGELFF. The CDR3 DNA reads as TGTGCCAGCAGCGACAGCACCGGGGAGCTGTTTTTT.

The J gene is TRBJ2-1, the V gene TRBV6-5; 9 nucleotides agree with TRBD1. Germline CDR1 reads MNHEY; CDR2 reads SVGAGI. Losses at the gene ends were 8 bases for V and 7 bases for J; bases not matched to a gene: 12. The CDR3 extends over 15 amino acids. The CDR3 nucleotides read TGTGCCAGCGCGACGGCGGGACAGGGTAGGAATGAGCAGTTCTTC. It specifies CASATAGQGRNEQFF.

The gene calls are TRBV30 and TRBJ2-2, with D maybe TRBD1 (7 bases). The V gene's germline CDR1 is GTSNPN and CDR2 SVGIG (reference sequence). Trimming pared 0 bases from V and 6 bases from J, leaving 17 bases between. The CDR3 has 16 amino acids. In nucleotides, the CDR3 is TGTGCCTGGAGTGTTCTCAGGGGGGCGGGTTCCGGGGAGCTGTTTTTT. This codes for CAWSVLRGAGSGELFF.

The genes are TRBV3-1 (or the pseudogene TRBV3-2) and TRBJ1-1; D might be TRBD1 (5 bases). CDR1 and CDR2 from the germline V gene are LGHDT and YNNKEL (reference sequence). With 2 bases removed from V and 1 base from J, the gap between germline ends came to 8 bases. This CDR3 comprises 14 residues. CDR3 coding DNA: TGTGCCAGCAGCCAACCAGGGTCGAACACTGAAGCTTTCTTT. The encoded protein is CASSQPGSNTEAFF.

V usage is TRBV19 and J usage is TRBJ1-2; D is ambiguous. The CDR3 has 16 amino acids. Germline V gives CDR1 LNHDA, CDR2 SQIVND (reference sequence). Trimming removed 0 bases at V and 4 bases at J, with 15 bases between. The CDR3 bases are TGTGCCAGTAGTATAGATCGGGAGGGCCGTTTCTATGGCTACACCTTC. As protein: CASSIDREGRFYGYTF.

The CDR3 reads CASSFNAQGALSGNTIYF. DNA of the CDR3: TGTGCCAGCAGCTTCAACGCACAGGGGGCGCTTTCTGGAAACACCATATATTTT. The V and J genes are TRBV9 and TRBJ1-3, with TRBD1 identical over 9 bases. CDR1 SGDLS and CDR2 YYNGEE come from the germline V gene. V was clipped by 4 bases and J by 1 base; unmatched bases: 12. The CDR3 extends over 18 amino acids.

The table lists this clone with a count of one. J is TRBJ1-6 and V is TRBV28, with D tentatively TRBD1 (6 bases). The germline V gene has CDR1 MDHEN and CDR2 SYDVKM. This CDR3 is built from 15 residues. Between the trimmed V and J ends, which lost 7 bases and 2 bases, there was a span of 12 bases. The CDR3 sequence: CASNAQGAYNSPLHF. The CDR3 DNA sequence: TGTGCCAGCAACGCACAGGGAGCCTATAATTCACCCCTCCACTTT.

The chain links TRBV7-2 to TRBJ1-6; 9 positions match TRBD1. This CDR3 spans 15 amino acids. Germline V gene sequence: CDR1 SGHTA, CDR2 FQGNSA. The junction had 2 bases not matched to a gene; V was cut back by 1 base and J by 7 bases. Written as DNA, the CDR3 is TGTGCCAGCAGCTTAGTTGGGACAGGGAATTCACCCCTCCACTTT. As protein: CASSLVGTGNSPLHF.

The V and J genes are TRBV10-1 and TRBJ1-2, with D uncertain. Germline assignment: CDR1 WNHNN and CDR2 SYGVQD (reference sequence). Trimming left V 11 bases short and J 8 bases short, with 9 bases between. CDR3 length equals 9 residues. In nucleotides, the CDR3 is TGCGCCGGCCATGGCGGCTACACCTTC. Protein product: CAGHGGYTF.

The sample holds a few counts of this clone. The V call is TRBV7-2, the J call TRBJ1-3; no reliable D call. The CDR3 has 15 residues. The V and J ends lost 5 bases and 0 bases respectively, with 11 bases between them. Looked up from germline, CDR1 is SGHTA and CDR2 is FQGNSA. The CDR3 nucleotides are TGTGCCAGCAGCGCCTACAAAAGCTCTGGAAACACCATATATTTT. Amino acid sequence: CASSAYKSSGNTIYF.

The chain recombines TRBV6-2 or TRBV6-3 with TRBJ1-1; TRBD1 is a possible D gene (5 bases). The CDR3 sequence is 16 residues long. The V and J ends lost 4 bases and 5 bases respectively, with 20 bases between them. Germline V CDR1 and CDR2: MNHEY, SVGEGT. CDR3 in amino acids: CASSSPGPRAWTEAFF. CDR3 coding DNA: TGTGCCAGCAGTTCACCGGGACCCAGGGCGTGGACTGAAGCTTTCTTT.

The genes are TRBV27 and TRBJ2-7; D uncertain. This CDR3 has 13 amino acids. Trimming shortened V by 6 bases and J by 6 bases, and 15 bases separated the two germline ends. Germline-derived CDR1 and CDR2 are MNHEY and SMNVEV (reference sequence). The DNA of the CDR3 is TGTGCCAGCAGCTCGGGTCGACTCCGCGAGCAGTACTTC. Amino acids: CASSSGRLREQYF.

This chain uses TRBV4-3 with TRBJ2-6, with D maybe TRBD1 (6 bases). Germline V lookup: CDR1 LGHNA, CDR2 YSLEER. This CDR3 comprises 17 residues. The V gene lost 0 bases and the J gene lost 4 bases, with 13 bases spanning the gap. CDR3 in DNA: TGCGCCAGCAGCCAAGAGGATTCCGGGACAGGGGCCAACGTCCTGACTTTC. Translating it yields CASSQEDSGTGANVLTF.

The rearrangement joins TRBV7-4 to TRBJ1-5, with a possible D match to TRBD1 (6 bases). This CDR3 comprises 18 residues. Trimming pared 1 base from V and 0 bases from J, leaving 16 bases between. CDR1 and CDR2 from the germline V gene are SGHVT and SQSDAQ. The CDR3 DNA follows: TGTGCCAGCAGCTTAGTCAGGACAGAACCTTATAGCAATCAGCCCCAGCATTTT. As protein: CASSLVRTEPYSNQPQHF.

The rearrangement uses TRBV30 and TRBJ1-1; 8 bases are shared with TRBD1. Germline V lookup: CDR1 GTSNPN, CDR2 SVGIG (reference sequence). This CDR3 comprises 14 residues. With 2 bases clipped from V and 11 bases from J, the junction kept 13 bases outside the gene matches. Here the CDR3 reads CAWSPGRQGFGAFF. CDR3 coding DNA: TGTGCCTGGAGTCCCGGTCGACAGGGGTTTGGTGCTTTCTTT. Together with reference TRBV30 and TRBJ1-1, the CDR3 gives the full variable domain: SQTIHQWPATLVQPVGSPLSLECTVEGTSNPNLYWYRQAAGRGLQLLFYSVGIGQISSEVPQNLSASRPQDRQFILSSKKLLLSDSGFYLCAWSPGRQGFGAFFGQGTRLTVV.

The J gene is TRBJ1-5, the V gene TRBV6-1, with D uncertain. The germline V gene has CDR1 MNHNS and CDR2 SASEGT. The CDR3 extends over 15 amino acids. Trimming cost V 1 base and J 2 bases, with 9 bases left between them. The CDR3 protein is CASSEGRAGNQPQHF. Written as DNA, the CDR3 is TGTGCCAGCAGTGAAGGTAGAGCAGGCAATCAGCCCCAGCATTTT.